One and the same sample provided the 25 T cell receptor beta chains below, sequenced in a study of shared clonotypes between healthy human individuals. Clones were read by immunoSEQ multiplex PCR, and TCRdb kept only the in-frame ones, dropping some. The sample includes about 2 million clones, roughly 96% of them seen just once. The material sequenced was naive CD4+ T cells sorted from blood. Subset: CD45RA+ positively selected. Every receptor here comes from a man between 18 and 29 years old in good health.

This chain links TRBV19 with TRBJ2-3; no reliable D call. CDR3 length equals 14 residues. Germline CDR1 is LNHDA and CDR2 is SQIVND (reference sequence). The V end was cut by 8 bases, the J end by 1 base, with 13 bases between. The CDR3 protein is CASLSVGGTDTQYF. As DNA, the CDR3 is TGTGCCAGTTTATCGGTCGGCGGCACAGATACGCAGTATTTT.

This chain links TRBV5-4 with TRBJ2-1, with 8 positions matching TRBD2. Germline V CDR1 and CDR2: SGHNT, YYREEE (reference sequence). This CDR3 spans 15 amino acids. With V trimmed by 3 bases and J by 2 bases, 4 bases remained unmatched. The CDR3 is CASSSDSGTYNEQFF. The CDR3 nucleotides read TGTGCCAGCAGCTCCGATAGCGGGACCTACAATGAGCAGTTCTTC.

In nucleotides, the CDR3 is TGTGCCAGCAGCTTGGATCCAGGGTGGGACAGGGGTGGCGGCACAGATACGCAGTATTTT. It codes for CASSLDPGWDRGGGTDTQYF. This chain joins TRBV7-3 and TRBJ2-3, with TRBD1 matching 10 bases. The V gene's germline CDR1 is SGHTA and CDR2 FQGTGA. Trimming removed 3 bases from V and 1 base from J; junction bases left unmatched: 16. The CDR3 extends over 20 amino acids.

The chain carries TRBV5-4 and TRBJ2-7; D call uncertain. The CDR3 runs 13 residues. Germline assignment: CDR1 SGHNT and CDR2 YYREEE (reference sequence). V lost 2 bases to trimming and J lost 7 bases, with 13 bases between them. The CDR3 loop is CASSFELLGEQYF. The CDR3 nucleotides are TGTGCCAGCAGCTTTGAACTCCTTGGGGAGCAGTACTTC.

The chain uses TRBV6-1 and TRBJ1-4; possibly TRBD1 for D (5 bases). V dropped 7 bases and J dropped 14 bases, with 14 bases sitting between them. This CDR3 contains 11 residues. The germline gives CDR1 MNHNS, CDR2 SASEGT. Here the CDR3 DNA reads TGTGCCAGCACCTTGGACAAACGGCTGTTTTTT. This codes for CASTLDKRLFF.

V usage is TRBV28 and J usage is TRBJ2-1; 8 nucleotides line up with TRBD1. This CDR3 is built from 16 residues. The junction had 8 bases not matched to a gene; V was cut back by 5 bases and J by 2 bases. Per the germline V gene, CDR1 is MDHEN and CDR2 is SYDVKM. The CDR3 is CASSRQGHPAYNEQFF. In DNA form, the CDR3 reads TGTGCCAGCAGTCGACAGGGGCATCCAGCCTACAATGAGCAGTTCTTC.

The chain has TRBV28 and TRBJ2-5; D gene ambiguous. With 5 bases removed from V and 2 bases from J, the gap between germline ends came to 9 bases. The V gene's germline CDR1 is MDHEN and CDR2 SYDVKM. The CDR3 consists of 13 residues. The CDR3 DNA sequence: TGTGCCAGCAGTAGGCCAGGACAAGAGACCCAGTACTTC. This translates into CASSRPGQETQYF.

The chain carries TRBV30 and TRBJ2-1, with TRBD2 matching 7 bases. With V trimmed by 5 bases and J by 9 bases, 7 bases remained unmatched. CDR3 length: 12 residues. Germline assignment: CDR1 GTSNPN and CDR2 SVGIG (reference sequence). The CDR3 nucleotides read TGTGCCTGGGAGACTAGCCGGCGTGAGCAGTTCTTC. This codes for CAWETSRREQFF.

The V call is TRBV5-6, the J call TRBJ2-7, with 7 bases fitting TRBD1. The germline V gene has CDR1 SGHDT and CDR2 YYEEEE. The CDR3 length is 14 residues. Trimming took 4 bases from V and 2 from J; bases not matched to a gene: 6. Here the CDR3 reads CASSRLGGPYEQYF. CDR3 nucleotides: TGTGCCAGCAGCCGATTAGGGGGCCCCTACGAGCAGTACTTC.

As to this clone: An end of the junction differs from the germline gene, which may be a read error. The same CDR3 can be traced to other DNA sequences in this sample. V gene TRBV7-7 combines with J gene TRBJ2-3, with a possible D match to TRBD1 (6 bases). The CDR3 consists of 13 residues. Germline CDR1 SSHAT, CDR2 FNYEAQ (reference sequence). CDR3 nucleotides: TGTGCTAGCAGCCTGGGGGCGGGAGATACGCAGTATTTT. Encoded protein: CASSLGAGDTQYF.

The rearrangement joins TRBV21-1 to TRBJ2-1; TRBD2 is the table's D call, not checked against the DNA. TRBV21-1 is deemed a pseudogene. This CDR3 is 16 amino acids long. The CDR3 sequence: CASSPSGGRTYNEQFF. The DNA for the CDR3 is TGTGCCAGCAGCCCCTCCGGGGGGCGGACCTACAATGAGCAGTTCTTC.

The V call is TRBV10-3, the J call TRBJ1-5, with 8 bases lining up with TRBD1. This CDR3 spans 13 amino acids. With 5 bases clipped from V and 5 bases from J, the junction kept 2 bases outside the gene matches. Germline V lookup: CDR1 ENHRY, CDR2 SYGVKD. The CDR3 here is CAISQTGDQPQHF. The CDR3, as DNA: TGTGCCATCAGTCAGACAGGGGATCAGCCCCAGCATTTT.

V gene TRBV18 combines with J gene TRBJ1-5; D remains ambiguous. Trimming left V 4 bases short and J 9 bases short, with 13 bases between. Looked up from germline, CDR1 is KGHSH and CDR2 is LQKENI. The CDR3 loop spans 13 amino acids. As DNA, the CDR3 is TGTGCCAGCTCACACGCGACGGAATCGCCCCAGCATTTT. It encodes CASSHATESPQHF.

This clone occurred once. The chain couples TRBV7-2 to TRBJ1-6; perhaps TRBD1 as D (6 bases). Trimming removed 4 bases from V and 13 bases from J, with 14 bases in between. The length of the CDR3 is 13 residues. The germline gives CDR1 SGHTA, CDR2 FQGNSA. The CDR3 DNA reads as TGTGCCAGCAGCTCATTTACAGGGACTCCCCTCCACTTT. This gives the protein CASSSFTGTPLHF.

In regard to this clone: Other nucleotide sequences from this sample produce the same CDR3. J is TRBJ2-3 and V is TRBV5-1; TRBD2 is a possible D gene (5 bases). The V end was cut by 0 bases, the J end by 4 bases, with 6 bases between. This CDR3 has 13 amino acids. CDR1 is SGHRS and CDR2 is YFSETQ in the germline V gene. Here the CDR3 DNA reads TGCGCCAGCAGCTTGGCGGGGTCAGATACGCAGTATTTT. Translating gives CASSLAGSDTQYF.

V gene TRBV10-3 combines with J gene TRBJ2-2; D not certain. Trimming took 0 bases from V and 0 from J, leaving 8 bases between them. The germline V gene has CDR1 ENHRY and CDR2 SYGVKD. The CDR3 contains 16 residues. For the CDR3, the DNA is TGTGCCATCAGTGAGTCTGGTAGGGCGAACACCGGGGAGCTGTTTTTT. Translating gives CAISESGRANTGELFF.

This chain connects TRBV5-1 to TRBJ2-1; D perhaps matches TRBD2 (6 bases). The CDR3 consists of 16 residues. Trimming cost V 2 bases and J 1 base, with 13 bases left between them. Germline V gene sequence: CDR1 SGHRS, CDR2 YFSETQ. In DNA, the CDR3 is TGCGCCAGCAGCTTACTCGTAGCGGTGTCCTACAATGAGCAGTTCTTC. Translating gives CASSLLVAVSYNEQFF. Together with reference TRBV5-1 and TRBJ2-1, the CDR3 gives the full variable domain: KAGVTQTPRYLIKTRGQQVTLSCSPISGHRSVSWYQQTPGQGLQFLFEYFSETQRNKGNFPGRFSGRQFSNSRSEMNVSTLELGDSALYLCASSLLVAVSYNEQFFGPGTRLTVL.

This chain uses TRBV15 with TRBJ1-5; 7 nucleotides align to TRBD1. CDR1 is LNHNV and CDR2 is YYDKDF in the germline V gene (reference sequence). Trimming cost V 2 bases and J 5 bases; bases outside gene matches: 9. This CDR3 contains 16 residues. CDR3 in DNA: TGTGCCACCAGCAGATCCACCGACAGGGTGGATCAGCCCCAGCATTTT. This codes for CATSRSTDRVDQPQHF.

This chain joins TRBV5-1 and TRBJ2-2, with 11 positions matching TRBD2. Germline values: CDR1 SGHRS, CDR2 YFSETQ. This CDR3 region has 17 residues. Trimming took 4 bases from V and 3 from J; bases not matched to a gene: 8. CDR3 bases: TGCGCCAGCAGCCCCTATAGCGGGGGGGCCTACACCGGGGAGCTGTTTTTT. This encodes CASSPYSGGAYTGELFF.

The rearrangement uses TRBV20-1 and TRBJ1-1; no clear D. The CDR3 runs 10 residues. Trimming took off 5 bases at V and 7 bases at J, with 8 bases between the two ends. In germline, CDR1 is DFQATT, CDR2 SNEGSKA (reference sequence). CDR3 sequence: CSAGAFEAFF. The CDR3 nucleotides are TGCAGTGCTGGAGCTTTTGAAGCTTTCTTT.

This chain links TRBV27 with TRBJ2-7; 8 bases map to TRBD2. Per the germline V gene, CDR1 is MNHEY and CDR2 is SMNVEV (reference sequence). This CDR3 has 16 amino acids. J gave up 2 bases and V 5 bases, and 11 bases lay outside the gene matches. The CDR3 coding sequence is TGTGCCAGCAGTACCTCGGGAGGGGCGATCCCCTACGAGCAGTACTTC. Its protein product is CASSTSGGAIPYEQYF.

CDR3 region: CASSLMGDGNQPQHF. DNA of the CDR3: TGTGCCAGCAGCTTAATGGGCGATGGCAATCAGCCCCAGCATTTT. This chain connects TRBV7-2 to TRBJ1-5, with D unresolved. Germline CDR1 reads SGHTA; CDR2 reads FQGNSA. The V and J ends lost 2 bases and 2 bases respectively, with 10 bases between them. CDR3 length equals 15 residues.

The chain carries TRBV4-3 and TRBJ1-1; the D is unclear. V lost 3 bases, J lost 1 base, and 6 bases lay in between. This CDR3 comprises 13 residues. Per the germline V gene, CDR1 is LGHNA and CDR2 is YSLEER. CDR3 region: CASSQKGNTEAFF. DNA of the CDR3: TGCGCCAGCAGCCAGAAGGGGAACACTGAAGCTTTCTTT.

The CDR3 sequence is CASSLDLNEQYF. CDR3 sequence (DNA): TGTGCCAGCAGCTTAGATCTGAACGAGCAGTACTTC. V and J are TRBV11-2 and TRBJ2-5; no definite D call. With the DNA end fitting TRBJ2-7 better, the J assignment may be wrong. This CDR3 is built from 12 residues. Germline lookup yields CDR1 SGHAT and CDR2 FQNNGV.

The chain uses TRBV5-8 and TRBJ2-7; D is possibly TRBD1 (6 bases). Germline values: CDR1 SGHTS, CDR2 YDEGEE. The germline V and J ends were trimmed by 2 bases and 7 bases, with 16 bases remaining between them. The CDR3 is made up of 14 amino acids. The CDR3 loop is CASSFRTAVSEQYF. Written as DNA, the CDR3 is TGTGCCAGCAGCTTTAGGACAGCCGTCTCTGAGCAGTACTTC.